These 8 T cell receptor beta chains originate from one sample sequenced in a study of blood T cell repertoires in COVID-19. Only in-frame clones appear in the TCRdb table, and some are missing; sequencing was by immunoSEQ multiplex PCR. This sample has about 260,000 clones, with 88% found just once. The source material was PBMCs or T cells enriched from blood (not recorded which). The receptors derive from a woman aged 40 to 50 with acute COVID-19.

This chain links TRBV24-1 with TRBJ1-2; 9 nucleotides match TRBD1. Per germline, CDR1 KGHDR and CDR2 SFDVKD. The CDR3 is 15 residues long. Trimming at V came to 4 bases and at J to 8 bases, leaving 10 bases not matched to a gene. CDR3 protein: CATSEPGTGRRGYTF. CDR3 bases: TGTGCCACCAGTGAACCCGGGACAGGGCGTCGGGGCTACACCTTC.

This clone occurred a few times. V usage is TRBV5-1 and J usage is TRBJ2-1; the match to TRBD2 covers 7 bases. The germline CDR1 and CDR2 sequences are SGHRS and YFSETQ. Unmatched junction bases numbered 14, after V lost 0 bases and J lost 8 bases. This CDR3 is built from 17 residues. CDR3 amino acids: CASSLDPVSSGFDEQFF. The CDR3 DNA sequence: TGCGCCAGCAGCTTGGATCCTGTGTCTAGCGGTTTTGATGAGCAGTTCTTC.

This clone came up once. The V call is TRBV14, the J call TRBJ1-2; D not certain. Germline CDR1 SGHDN, CDR2 FVKESK. Trimming shortened V by 3 bases and J by 4 bases, and 12 bases separated the two germline ends. The CDR3 is made up of 14 amino acids. The CDR3: CASSHPGEVYGYTF. In DNA, the CDR3 is TGTGCCAGCAGCCATCCCGGGGAGGTCTATGGCTACACCTTC.

CDR3: CASSFSRRLAGKNIQYF. The CDR3 nucleotides are TGTGCCAGCAGCTTTTCCCGACGACTGGCGGGCAAAAACATTCAGTACTTC. The V call is TRBV7-8, the J call TRBJ2-4; perhaps TRBD2 as D (5 bases). CDR3 size: 17 residues. Germline assignment: CDR1 SGHVS and CDR2 FQNEAQ. V lost 3 bases and J lost 3, with 18 bases in between.

The chain has TRBV11-1 and TRBJ2-1, with TRBD2 identical over 11 bases. The CDR3 extends over 16 amino acids. V shed 6 bases and J 3 bases; nucleotides not matched to a gene: 7. Germline lookup yields CDR1 SGHAT and CDR2 FQDESV (reference sequence). CDR3 sequence: CASRSGTSGYYNEQFF. CDR3 DNA sequence: TGTGCCAGCAGATCCGGGACTAGCGGATACTACAATGAGCAGTTCTTC.

The chain uses TRBV7-2 and TRBJ2-5, with D possibly TRBD2 on 5 matching bases. Trimming pared 5 bases from V and 3 bases from J, leaving 10 bases between. Germline V gene lookup returns CDR1 SGHTA and CDR2 FQGNSA. The CDR3 has 13 residues. CDR3 bases: TGTGCCAGCAGCCAGGAGCGGAAAGAGACCCAGTACTTC. Its protein is CASSQERKETQYF.

The V call is TRBV7-8, the J call TRBJ2-7, with 10 bases lining up with TRBD2. Germline V gives CDR1 SGHVS, CDR2 FQNEAQ. This CDR3 spans 15 amino acids. The ends lost 0 bases at V and 3 bases at J; junction bases unmatched: 2. In DNA form, the CDR3 reads TGTGCCAGCAGCTTAGCGCCTAGCGGGGGCTACGAGCAGTACTTC. This codes for CASSLAPSGGYEQYF.

The rearrangement links TRBV10-2 to TRBJ1-1; D unclear. The V end lost 3 bases, the J end lost 1 base, and 6 bases lay between the germline ends. The CDR3 totals 13 residues. The germline gives CDR1 WSHSY, CDR2 SAAADI. In nucleotides, the CDR3 is TGCGCCAGCAGTGAACTTTCGAACACTGAAGCTTTCTTT. Amino acids: CASSELSNTEAFF.